This TCR beta chain was obtained from a study of blood T cell repertoires in COVID-19. About the study: Samples representing acute and convalescent COVID-19 were sourced from the United States, Italy and Spain.

Sequenced by immunoSEQ multiplex PCR; TCRdb stores in-frame clones only, minus some. The data hold about 73,000 clones, with roughly 88% observed a single time. The CDR3 sequence is 13 residues long. Per germline, CDR1 MDHEN and CDR2 SYDVKM. With V trimmed by 6 bases and J by 5 bases, 2 bases remained unmatched. The chain couples TRBV28 to TRBJ1-3; TRBD1 aligns across 9 bases. This receptor was obtained from a man of 80 years or more with active or convalescent COVID-19. The specimen sequenced was peripheral blood. This CDR3 is CASRTGGRNTIYF. In DNA form, the CDR3 reads TGTGCCAGCAGAACAGGGGGCCGAAACACCATATATTTT. Full variable domain (remainder filled in from reference TRBV28 and TRBJ1-3): DVKVTQSSRYLVKRTGEKVFLECVQDMDHENMFWYRQDPGLGLRLIYFSYDVKMKEKGDIPEGYSVSREKKERFSLILESASTNQTSMYLCASRTGGRNTIYFGEGSWLTVV.